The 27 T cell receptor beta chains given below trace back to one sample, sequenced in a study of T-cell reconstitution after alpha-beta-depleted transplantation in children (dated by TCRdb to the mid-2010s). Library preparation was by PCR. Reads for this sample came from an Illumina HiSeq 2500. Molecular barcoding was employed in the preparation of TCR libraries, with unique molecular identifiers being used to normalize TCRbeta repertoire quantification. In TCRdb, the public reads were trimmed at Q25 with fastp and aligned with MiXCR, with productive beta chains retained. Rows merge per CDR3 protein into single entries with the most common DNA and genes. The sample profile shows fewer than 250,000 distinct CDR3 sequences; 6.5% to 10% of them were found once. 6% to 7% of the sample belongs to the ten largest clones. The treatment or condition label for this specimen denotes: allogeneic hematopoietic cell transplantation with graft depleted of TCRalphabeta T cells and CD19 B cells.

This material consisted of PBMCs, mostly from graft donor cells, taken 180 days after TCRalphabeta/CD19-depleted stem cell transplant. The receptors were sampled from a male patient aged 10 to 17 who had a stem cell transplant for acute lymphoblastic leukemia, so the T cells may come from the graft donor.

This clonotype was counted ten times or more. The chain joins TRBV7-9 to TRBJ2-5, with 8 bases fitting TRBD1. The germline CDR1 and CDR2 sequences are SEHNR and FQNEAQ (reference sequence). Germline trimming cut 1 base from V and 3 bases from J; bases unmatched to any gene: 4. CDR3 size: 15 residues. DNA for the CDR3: TGTGCCAGCAGCTTAGTGGGACAGGTGGAAGAGACCCAGTACTTC. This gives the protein CASSLVGQVEETQYF.

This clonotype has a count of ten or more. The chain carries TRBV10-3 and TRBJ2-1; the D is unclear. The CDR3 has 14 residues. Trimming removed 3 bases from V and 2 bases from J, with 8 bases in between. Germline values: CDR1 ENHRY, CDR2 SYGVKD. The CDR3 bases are TGTGCCATCAGTGAACAGCAAACCTACAATGAGCAGTTCTTC. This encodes CAISEQQTYNEQFF.

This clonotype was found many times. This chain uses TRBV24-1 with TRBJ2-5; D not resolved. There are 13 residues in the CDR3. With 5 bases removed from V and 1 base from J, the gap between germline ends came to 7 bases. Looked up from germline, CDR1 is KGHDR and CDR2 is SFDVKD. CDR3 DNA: TGTGCCACCAGTGGGGTGTTCCAAGAGACCCAGTACTTC. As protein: CATSGVFQETQYF.

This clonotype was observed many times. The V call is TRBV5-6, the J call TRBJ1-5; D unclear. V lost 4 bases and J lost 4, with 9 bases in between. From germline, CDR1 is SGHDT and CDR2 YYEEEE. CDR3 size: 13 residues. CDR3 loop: CASSRGRNQPQHF. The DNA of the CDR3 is TGTGCCAGCAGCAGAGGACGTAATCAGCCCCAGCATTTT.

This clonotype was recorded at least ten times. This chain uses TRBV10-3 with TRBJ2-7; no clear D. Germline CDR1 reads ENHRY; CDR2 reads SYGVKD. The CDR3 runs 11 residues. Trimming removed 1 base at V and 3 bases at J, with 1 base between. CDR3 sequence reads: CAISEFYEQYF. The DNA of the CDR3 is TGTGCCATCAGTGAGTTCTACGAGCAGTACTTC.

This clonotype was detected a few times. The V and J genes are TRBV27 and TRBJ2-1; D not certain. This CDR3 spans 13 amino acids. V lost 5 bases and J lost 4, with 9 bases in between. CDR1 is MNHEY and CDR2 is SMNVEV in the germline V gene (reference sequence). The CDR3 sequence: CASSTLGYNEQFF. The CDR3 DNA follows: TGTGCCAGCAGTACCTTGGGGTACAATGAGCAGTTCTTC.

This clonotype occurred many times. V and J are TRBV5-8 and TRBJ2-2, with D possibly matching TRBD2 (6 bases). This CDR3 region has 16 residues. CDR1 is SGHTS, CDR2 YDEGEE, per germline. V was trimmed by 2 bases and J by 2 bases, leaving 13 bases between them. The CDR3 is CASSLGGAFNTGELFF. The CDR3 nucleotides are TGTGCCAGCAGCTTAGGAGGGGCCTTTAACACCGGGGAGCTGTTTTTT.

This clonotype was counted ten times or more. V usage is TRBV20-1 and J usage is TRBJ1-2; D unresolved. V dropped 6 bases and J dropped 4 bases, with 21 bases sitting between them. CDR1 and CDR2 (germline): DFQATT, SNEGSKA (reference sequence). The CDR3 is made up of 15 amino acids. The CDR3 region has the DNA TGCAGTGCCCGCCGGGGATCAGGATTAGGCTATGGCTACACCTTC. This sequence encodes CSARRGSGLGYGYTF.

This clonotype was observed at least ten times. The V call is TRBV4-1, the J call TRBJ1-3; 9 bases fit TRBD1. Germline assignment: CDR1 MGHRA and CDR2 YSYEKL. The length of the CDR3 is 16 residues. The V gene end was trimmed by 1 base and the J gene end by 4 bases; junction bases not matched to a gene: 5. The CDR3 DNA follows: TGCGCCAGCAGCCAAGTCGACAGGGGGTTAGGAAACACCATATATTTT. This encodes CASSQVDRGLGNTIYF.

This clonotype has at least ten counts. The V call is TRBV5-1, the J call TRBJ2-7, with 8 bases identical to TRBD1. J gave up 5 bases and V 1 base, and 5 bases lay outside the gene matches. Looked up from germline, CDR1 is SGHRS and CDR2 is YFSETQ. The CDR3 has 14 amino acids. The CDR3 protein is CASSLPRQGNEQYF. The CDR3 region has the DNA TGCGCCAGCAGCTTGCCTAGACAGGGGAACGAGCAGTACTTC.

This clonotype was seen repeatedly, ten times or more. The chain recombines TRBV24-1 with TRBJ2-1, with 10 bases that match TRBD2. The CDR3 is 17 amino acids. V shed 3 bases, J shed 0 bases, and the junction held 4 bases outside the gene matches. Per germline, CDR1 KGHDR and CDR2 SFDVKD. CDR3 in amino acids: CATSDPTSGASYNEQFF. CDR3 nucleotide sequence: TGTGCCACCAGTGATCCTACTAGCGGGGCCTCCTACAATGAGCAGTTCTTC.

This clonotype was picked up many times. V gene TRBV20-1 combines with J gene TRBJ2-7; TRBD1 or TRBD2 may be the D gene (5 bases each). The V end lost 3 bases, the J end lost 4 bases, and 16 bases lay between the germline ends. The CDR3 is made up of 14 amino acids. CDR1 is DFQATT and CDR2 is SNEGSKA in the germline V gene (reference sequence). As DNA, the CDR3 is TGCAGTGCTAGTGCACCGGGACGAAAATACGAGCAGTACTTC. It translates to CSASAPGRKYEQYF.

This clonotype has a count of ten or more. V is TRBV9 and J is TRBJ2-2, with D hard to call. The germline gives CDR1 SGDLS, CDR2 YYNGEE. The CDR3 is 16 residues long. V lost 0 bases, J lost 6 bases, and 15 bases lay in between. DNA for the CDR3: TGTGCCAGCAGCGTAGGCAATCCCGCCCGGGCCGGGGAGCTGTTTTTT. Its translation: CASSVGNPARAGELFF.

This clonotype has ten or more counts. The CDR3 bases are TGCGCCAGCAGTACGGACTCATTGATCTACAATGAGCAGTTCTTC. It specifies CASSTDSLIYNEQFF. The chain joins TRBV10-2 to TRBJ2-1; D possibly corresponds to TRBD2 (5 bases). The CDR3 consists of 15 residues. Trimming removed 5 bases from V and 3 bases from J, with 14 bases in between. Germline lookup yields CDR1 WSHSY and CDR2 SAAADI.

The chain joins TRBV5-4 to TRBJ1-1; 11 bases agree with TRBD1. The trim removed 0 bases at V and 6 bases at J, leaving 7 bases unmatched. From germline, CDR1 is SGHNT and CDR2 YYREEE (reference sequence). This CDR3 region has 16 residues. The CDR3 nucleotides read TGTGCCAGCAGCTTGGGGCCCCGGACAGGGGGCGCTGAAGCTTTCTTT. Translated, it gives CASSLGPRTGGAEAFF. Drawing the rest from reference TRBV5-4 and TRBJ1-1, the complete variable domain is ETGVTQSPTHLIKTRGQQVTLRCSSQSGHNTVSWYQQALGQGPQFIFQYYREEENGRGNFPPRFSGLQFPNYSSELNVNALELDDSALYLCASSLGPRTGGAEAFFGQGTRLTVV.

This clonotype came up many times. The DNA for the CDR3 is TGTGCCAGCAGCTTAGCTTATCACAGGGAAGGGGCCAATCAGCCCCAGCATTTT. Amino acid sequence: CASSLAYHREGANQPQHF. The gene calls are TRBV7-8 and TRBJ1-5; D is perhaps TRBD1 (6 bases). This CDR3 has 18 residues. Trimming cost V 0 bases and J 3 bases, with 18 bases left between them. Germline CDR1 SGHVS, CDR2 FQNEAQ.

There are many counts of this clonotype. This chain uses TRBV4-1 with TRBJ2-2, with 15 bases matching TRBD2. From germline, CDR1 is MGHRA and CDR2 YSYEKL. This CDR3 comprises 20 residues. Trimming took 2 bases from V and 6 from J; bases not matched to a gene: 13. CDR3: CASSQIGLAGGPGKAGELFF. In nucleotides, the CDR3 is TGCGCCAGCAGCCAAATAGGACTAGCGGGAGGGCCGGGGAAGGCCGGGGAGCTGTTTTTT.

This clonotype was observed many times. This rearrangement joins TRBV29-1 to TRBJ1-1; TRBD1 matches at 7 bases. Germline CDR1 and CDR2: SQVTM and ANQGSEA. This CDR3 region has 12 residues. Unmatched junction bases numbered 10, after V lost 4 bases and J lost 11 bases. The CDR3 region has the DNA TGCAGCGTTGTACCATGGACAGGTGACGCTTTCTTT. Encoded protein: CSVVPWTGDAFF.

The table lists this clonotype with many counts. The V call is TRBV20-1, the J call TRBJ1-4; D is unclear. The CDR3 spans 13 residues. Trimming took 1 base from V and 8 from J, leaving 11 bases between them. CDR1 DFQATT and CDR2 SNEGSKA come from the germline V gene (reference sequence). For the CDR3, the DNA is TGCAGTGCTAGAGTTAGTTCGGGGGAAAAACTGTTTTTT. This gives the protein CSARVSSGEKLFF.

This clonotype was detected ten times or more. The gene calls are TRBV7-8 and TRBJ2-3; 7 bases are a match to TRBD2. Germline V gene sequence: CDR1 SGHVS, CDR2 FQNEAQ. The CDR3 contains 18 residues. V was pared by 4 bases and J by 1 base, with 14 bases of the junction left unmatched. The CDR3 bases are TGTGCCAGCAGCTCCCGCGGGTGGCGGGAGTGGGGCACAGATACGCAGTATTTT. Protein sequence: CASSSRGWREWGTDTQYF.

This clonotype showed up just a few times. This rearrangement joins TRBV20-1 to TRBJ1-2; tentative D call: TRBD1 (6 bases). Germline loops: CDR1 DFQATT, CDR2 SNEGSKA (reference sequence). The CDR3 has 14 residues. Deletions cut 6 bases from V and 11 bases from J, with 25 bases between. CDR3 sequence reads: CSAKGGGGGPRYTF. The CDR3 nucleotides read TGCAGTGCGAAGGGGGGCGGGGGGGGCCCTAGATACACCTTC.

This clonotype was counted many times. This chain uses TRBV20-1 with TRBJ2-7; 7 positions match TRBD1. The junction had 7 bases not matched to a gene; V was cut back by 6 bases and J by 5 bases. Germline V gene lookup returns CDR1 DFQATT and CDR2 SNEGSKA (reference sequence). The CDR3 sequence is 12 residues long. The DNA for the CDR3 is TGCAGTGCCTCGGACAGGTCCGACGAGCAGTACTTC. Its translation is CSASDRSDEQYF.

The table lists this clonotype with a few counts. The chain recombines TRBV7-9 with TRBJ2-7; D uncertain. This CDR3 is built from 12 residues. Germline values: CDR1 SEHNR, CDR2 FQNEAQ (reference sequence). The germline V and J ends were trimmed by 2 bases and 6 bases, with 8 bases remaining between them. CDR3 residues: CASSLRPLEQYF. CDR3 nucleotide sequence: TGTGCCAGCAGCTTACGGCCCCTCGAGCAGTACTTC. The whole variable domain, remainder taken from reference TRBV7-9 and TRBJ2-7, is DTGVSQNPRHKITKRGQNVTFRCDPISEHNRLYWYRQTLGQGPEFLTYFQNEAQLEKSRLLSDRFSAERPKGSFSTLEIQRTEQGDSAMYLCASSLRPLEQYFGPGTRLTVT.

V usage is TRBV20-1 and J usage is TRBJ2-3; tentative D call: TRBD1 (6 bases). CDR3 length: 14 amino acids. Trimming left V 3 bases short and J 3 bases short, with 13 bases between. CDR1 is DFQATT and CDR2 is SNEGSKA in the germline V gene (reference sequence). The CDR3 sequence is CSASPIQGTDTQYF. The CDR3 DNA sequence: TGCAGTGCTAGTCCCATACAGGGAACAGATACGCAGTATTTT.

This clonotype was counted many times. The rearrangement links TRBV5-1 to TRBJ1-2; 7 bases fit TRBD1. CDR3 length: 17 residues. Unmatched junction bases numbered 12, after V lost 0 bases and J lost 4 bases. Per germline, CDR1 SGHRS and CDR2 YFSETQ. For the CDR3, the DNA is TGCGCCAGCAGCTTGGCCTCTGGGACAGCAGATTTCTATGGCTACACCTTC. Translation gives CASSLASGTADFYGYTF.

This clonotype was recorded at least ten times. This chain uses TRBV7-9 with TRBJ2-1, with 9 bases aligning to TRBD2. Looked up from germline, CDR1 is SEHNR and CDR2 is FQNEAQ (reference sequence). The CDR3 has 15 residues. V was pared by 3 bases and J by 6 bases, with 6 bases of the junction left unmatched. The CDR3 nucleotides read TGTGCCAGCAGCTTTTTGGCGGGGGGGCTCAATGAGCAGTTCTTC. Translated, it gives CASSFLAGGLNEQFF. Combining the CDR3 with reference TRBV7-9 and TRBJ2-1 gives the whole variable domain DTGVSQNPRHKITKRGQNVTFRCDPISEHNRLYWYRQTLGQGPEFLTYFQNEAQLEKSRLLSDRFSAERPKGSFSTLEIQRTEQGDSAMYLCASSFLAGGLNEQFFGPGTRLTVL.

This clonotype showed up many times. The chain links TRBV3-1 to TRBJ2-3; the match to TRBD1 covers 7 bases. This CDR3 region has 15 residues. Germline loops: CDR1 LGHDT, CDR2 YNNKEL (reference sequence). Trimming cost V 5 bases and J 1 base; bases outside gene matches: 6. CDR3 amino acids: CASSSRDSGTDTQYF. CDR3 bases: TGTGCCAGCAGCTCCCGGGACAGTGGCACAGATACGCAGTATTTT.